This entry features one T cell receptor beta chain sequence. These data are taken from a study of blood T cell repertoires in COVID-19. Study overall: Samples taken during acute and convalescent COVID-19 were collected in the United States, Italy and Spain. PBMCs, B-cell-depleted T cells, or T cells provided the cDNA or gDNA that made up the material.

Under the authors' procedure: Estimates of nucleated cell counts were drawn from the amplification of reference gene primers. Sequencing used immunoSEQ multiplex PCR; TCRdb keeps in-frame clones, though not all of them. V and J calls plus clone size are reproduced from that table; the DNA served to infer D and trimming. In the table there are 190,000 or so clones, 85% to 90% of which are singletons. The sequence was collected from a man aged 40-49 years with active or convalescent COVID-19. The sequenced sample was peripheral blood.

The CDR3 loop reads CASSQIETDTQYF. The CDR3 coding sequence is TGTGCCAGCAGCCAAATAGAGACAGATACGCAGTATTTT. This chain connects TRBV3-1 (or the pseudogene TRBV3-2) to TRBJ2-3; unclear D gene. CDR1 and CDR2 (germline): LGHDT, YNNKEL (reference sequence). This CDR3 has 13 residues. V was trimmed by 2 bases and J by 3 bases, leaving 6 bases between them.